This T cell receptor beta chain was sequenced during a study of blood T cell repertoires in COVID-19. The length of the CDR3 is 13 residues. Original methodology: Reference gene primers were amplified, and this amplification served to estimate nucleated cell counts. Data came from immunoSEQ multiplex PCR; TCRdb stores just in-frame clones and leaves some out. V, J and clone size were drawn from that table, and D and trimming were deduced from the DNA. This sample has some 390,000 clones, with around nine tenths found just once. This chain links TRBV21-1 with TRBJ2-1; the D call of TRBD1 is as the table states it, not checked on the DNA. TRBV21-1 is a pseudogene locus. The sequence was obtained from a middle-aged woman with COVID-19, enrolled during active disease. Sample: peripheral blood. DNA for the CDR3: TGTGCCAGCAGTACGTGCAGGGTTGGTGAGCAGTTCTTC. Its protein product is CASSTCRVGEQFF.